These 30 T cell receptor beta chains share one sample of origin, sequenced in a study of shared clonotypes between healthy human individuals. Measured with immunoSEQ multiplex PCR; TCRdb has only the in-frame clones, and not every one. The sample includes hundreds of thousands of clones, over 65% of them seen just once. The specimen was memory CD4+ T cells sorted from blood. The subset is: CD45RA-negative fraction. These receptors were collected from a woman between 25 and 40 years old in good health.

The chain carries TRBV27 and TRBJ2-1; D uncertain. Germline V gene lookup returns CDR1 MNHEY and CDR2 SMNVEV (reference sequence). The CDR3 runs to 12 residues. The V end lost 3 bases, the J end lost 6 bases, and 6 bases lay between the germline ends. The CDR3 coding sequence is TGTGCCAGCAGTTTCCGAGGCAATGAGCAGTTCTTC. It encodes CASSFRGNEQFF.

The V gene is TRBV5-1, the J gene TRBJ1-4, with 8 bases aligning to TRBD1. From germline, CDR1 is SGHRS and CDR2 YFSETQ. The J segment lost 5 bases and the V segment lost 7 bases, leaving 7 bases of the junction unmatched. The CDR3 is made up of 14 amino acids. For the CDR3, the DNA is TGCGCCAGCGGGCCAGGGACAGGAAATGAAAAACTGTTTTTT. This codes for CASGPGTGNEKLFF. The full variable domain, rest sourced from reference TRBV5-1 and TRBJ1-4, is KAGVTQTPRYLIKTRGQQVTLSCSPISGHRSVSWYQQTPGQGLQFLFEYFSETQRNKGNFPGRFSGRQFSNSRSEMNVSTLELGDSALYLCASGPGTGNEKLFFGSGTQLSVL.

The chain recombines TRBV5-1 with TRBJ1-1; a possible D gene is TRBD1 (5 bases). The CDR3 is made up of 14 amino acids. V lost 7 bases to trimming and J lost 1 base, with 14 bases between them. In germline, CDR1 is SGHRS, CDR2 YFSETQ. The CDR3 spells CASHPGSSNTEAFF. DNA of the CDR3: TGCGCCAGCCATCCAGGGAGTTCGAACACTGAAGCTTTCTTT.

The chain links TRBV6-5 to TRBJ2-3, with D unclear. CDR1 and CDR2 (germline): MNHEY, SVGAGI. Trimming took off 0 bases at V and 1 base at J, with 11 bases between the two ends. The CDR3 extends over 16 amino acids. CDR3 bases: TGTGCCAGCAGTTACTCGTTCTCGACCGGCACAGATACGCAGTATTTT. Amino acid sequence: CASSYSFSTGTDTQYF.

The rearrangement uses TRBV25-1 and TRBJ1-1; 10 bases align to TRBD1. This CDR3 has 16 amino acids. The V gene end was trimmed by 3 bases and the J gene end by 4 bases; junction bases not matched to a gene: 8. Germline-derived CDR1 and CDR2 are MGHDK and SYGVNS. In nucleotides, the CDR3 is TGTGCCAGCAGTGATAGGACAGGGGGTCATGGCACTGAAGCTTTCTTT. This sequence encodes CASSDRTGGHGTEAFF.

The chain recombines TRBV27 with TRBJ2-1, with TRBD1 identical over 11 bases. The CDR3 is 16 amino acids. Germline lookup yields CDR1 MNHEY and CDR2 SMNVEV (reference sequence). Germline trimming cut 2 bases from V and 0 bases from J; bases unmatched to any gene: 0. The CDR3 DNA follows: TGTGCCAGCAGTTTAGGGACAGGGGGCTCCTACAATGAGCAGTTCTTC. Translation gives CASSLGTGGSYNEQFF.

The V and J genes are TRBV2 and TRBJ2-7; D is unclear. The CDR3 length is 14 residues. V gave up 2 bases and J gave up 4 bases, with 12 bases separating them. Germline lookup yields CDR1 SNHLY and CDR2 FYNNEI. CDR3 protein: CASSEIVTSYEQYF. CDR3 in DNA: TGTGCCAGCAGTGAAATAGTAACGTCTTACGAGCAGTACTTC.

The V and J genes are TRBV6-5 and TRBJ2-3; weak D call: TRBD1 (5 bases). This CDR3 spans 15 amino acids. Per germline, CDR1 MNHEY and CDR2 SVGAGI. The V and J ends lost 6 bases and 0 bases respectively, with 13 bases between them. The chain's CDR3 is CASSTQGLSTDTQYF. As DNA, the CDR3 is TGTGCCAGCAGCACTCAGGGCCTAAGCACAGATACGCAGTATTTT.

There are many counts of this clone. The chain combines TRBV7-8 with TRBJ2-7; D gene ambiguous. V dropped 3 bases and J dropped 2 bases, with 14 bases sitting between them. The CDR3 totals 15 residues. In germline, CDR1 is SGHVS, CDR2 FQNEAQ. The DNA of the CDR3 is TGTGCCAGCAGCTTTCCCCCAAGGCCCCCCTACGAGCAGTACTTC. Protein: CASSFPPRPPYEQYF.

V gene TRBV9 combines with J gene TRBJ2-7; no firm D call. The ends were cut back, 0 bases at V and 0 bases at J, with 10 bases in the middle. The V gene's germline CDR1 is SGDLS and CDR2 YYNGEE. The CDR3 contains 15 residues. CDR3 residues: CASSVGGGLSYEQYF. The CDR3 DNA sequence: TGTGCCAGCAGCGTAGGTGGCGGCCTCTCCTACGAGCAGTACTTC.

This clone has only one observation. The V call is TRBV5-4, the J call TRBJ2-3; D gene ambiguous. The CDR3 sequence is 13 residues long. The germline V and J ends were trimmed by 4 bases and 4 bases, with 10 bases remaining between them. The germline gives CDR1 SGHNT, CDR2 YYREEE (reference sequence). CDR3: CASSRDAADTQYF. The DNA of the CDR3 is TGTGCCAGCAGCAGGGATGCGGCAGATACGCAGTATTTT.

The chain couples TRBV30 to TRBJ2-1, with a tentative D call TRBD2 (6 bases). Germline assignment: CDR1 GTSNPN and CDR2 SVGIG (reference sequence). V lost 3 bases, J lost 3 bases, and 12 bases lay in between. The CDR3 sequence is 14 residues long. CDR3: CAWRPGEVYNEQFF. The CDR3, as DNA: TGTGCCTGGAGACCCGGGGAGGTCTACAATGAGCAGTTCTTC.

V and J are TRBV7-9 and TRBJ1-2; D gene ambiguous. CDR1 is SEHNR, CDR2 FQNEAQ, per germline (reference sequence). Between the trimmed V and J ends, which lost 1 base and 4 bases, there was a span of 7 bases. The CDR3 has 13 residues. CDR3 protein: CASSLELGYGYTF. The CDR3 nucleotides read TGTGCCAGCAGCTTAGAATTGGGCTATGGCTACACCTTC.

V and J are TRBV5-1 and TRBJ2-7; unclear D gene. CDR1 and CDR2 from the germline V gene are SGHRS and YFSETQ. V was clipped by 4 bases and J by 6 bases, with 17 bases between them. This CDR3 has 14 residues. The CDR3 is CASSRVPSVAEQYF. The CDR3 DNA is TGCGCCAGCAGCAGGGTTCCGTCCGTGGCCGAGCAGTACTTC. Full variable domain (rest looked up from reference TRBV5-1 and TRBJ2-7): KAGVTQTPRYLIKTRGQQVTLSCSPISGHRSVSWYQQTPGQGLQFLFEYFSETQRNKGNFPGRFSGRQFSNSRSEMNVSTLELGDSALYLCASSRVPSVAEQYFGPGTRLTVT.

Of note for this clone: The sample contains more than one DNA sequence encoding this CDR3. This sequence joins TRBV28 and TRBJ1-1, with 7 positions matching TRBD1. The CDR3 has 14 amino acids. Unmatched junction bases numbered 7, after V lost 8 bases and J lost 1 base. Germline lookup yields CDR1 MDHEN and CDR2 SYDVKM. The CDR3 spells CASRSTGSNTEAFF. The CDR3 DNA sequence: TGTGCCAGCCGATCGACAGGGTCGAACACTGAAGCTTTCTTT.

The gene calls are TRBV5-5 and TRBJ2-5, with 12 bases fitting TRBD2. Per germline, CDR1 SGHKS and CDR2 YYEKEE (reference sequence). J gave up 4 bases and V 4 bases, and 5 bases lay outside the gene matches. The CDR3 length is 15 residues. The CDR3 loop reads CASSRLAGATETQYF. The CDR3, as DNA: TGTGCCAGCAGCCGACTAGCGGGAGCTACAGAGACCCAGTACTTC.

V is TRBV5-5 and J is TRBJ1-5; a possible D gene is TRBD1 (5 bases). In germline, CDR1 is SGHKS, CDR2 YYEKEE (reference sequence). There are 15 residues in the CDR3. V dropped 10 bases and J dropped 5 bases, with 22 bases sitting between them. The CDR3 sequence: CASRTGVQVDQPQHF. The CDR3 nucleotides are TGTGCCTCGAGAACCGGCGTACAGGTAGATCAGCCCCAGCATTTT.

The chain couples TRBV6-6 to TRBJ2-5, with 7 bases fitting TRBD2. The CDR3 runs to 16 residues. CDR1 is MNHNY and CDR2 is SVGAGI in the germline V gene (reference sequence). J was trimmed by 1 base and V by 7 bases; bases with no gene match: 12. The CDR3 coding sequence is TGTGCCAGCACCACCACTCGCGGGGGACTCCAAGAGACCCAGTACTTC. As protein: CASTTTRGGLQETQYF.

In this sample, this clone turned up once. The chain employs TRBV2 and TRBJ2-7, with 9 positions matching TRBD1. Germline loops: CDR1 SNHLY, CDR2 FYNNEI. Trimming removed 0 bases from V and 2 bases from J; junction bases left unmatched: 8. The CDR3 length is 17 residues. The CDR3 coding sequence is TGTGCCAGCAGTGAAGCGCTTTTCGGGACAGGGACCTACGAGCAGTACTTC. It yields the protein CASSEALFGTGTYEQYF.

The J gene is TRBJ2-1, the V gene TRBV7-6; D possibly uses TRBD1 or TRBD2 (5 bases each). The CDR3 spans 15 residues. V lost 4 bases and J lost 6, with 16 bases in between. From germline, CDR1 is SGHVS and CDR2 FNYEAQ. Written as DNA, the CDR3 is TGTGCCAGCAGCTCCTACCTAGGGACGGTCAATGAGCAGTTCTTC. Its translation is CASSSYLGTVNEQFF.

This clone came up many times. CDR3 nucleotide sequence: TGTGCCAGCAGCCAAGACTCAGCGGGAGCACAAGAGACCCAGTACTTC. Amino acids: CASSQDSAGAQETQYF. This chain uses TRBV14 with TRBJ2-5; 8 bases align to TRBD2. This CDR3 is 16 amino acids long. Per the germline V gene, CDR1 is SGHDN and CDR2 is FVKESK. Trimming cost V 0 bases and J 2 bases; bases outside gene matches: 5.

This rearrangement joins TRBV5-8 to TRBJ1-5, with 8 nucleotides matching TRBD1. J gave up 3 bases and V 4 bases, and 3 bases lay outside the gene matches. The germline gives CDR1 SGHTS, CDR2 YDEGEE. CDR3 length: 14 amino acids. CDR3 sequence (DNA): TGTGCCAGCAGCGGGGGACAGGTCAATCAGCCCCAGCATTTT. It yields the protein CASSGGQVNQPQHF.

This clone came up many times. The V and J genes are TRBV27 and TRBJ1-1; D unresolved. Trimming cost V 2 bases and J 1 base, with 14 bases left between them. This CDR3 contains 16 residues. Germline CDR1 is MNHEY and CDR2 is SMNVEV (reference sequence). CDR3 DNA sequence: TGTGCCAGCAGTTTAAGCCCCCGGGCCGGGAACACTGAAGCTTTCTTT. Translating gives CASSLSPRAGNTEAFF.

This clone has ten or more counts. Other DNA sequences in the sample encode the same CDR3. V and J are TRBV7-2 and TRBJ2-1; weak D call: TRBD1 (6 bases). Germline V gives CDR1 SGHTA, CDR2 FQGNSA. The V gene lost 3 bases and the J gene lost 1 base, with 7 bases spanning the gap. The CDR3 has 14 residues. DNA of the CDR3: TGTGCCAGCAGCTTGGACAGTTCCTACAATGAGCAGTTCTTC. Translated, it gives CASSLDSSYNEQFF.

The chain recombines TRBV6-5 with TRBJ2-7, with 7 bases matching TRBD1. The V gene end was trimmed by 2 bases and the J gene end by 4 bases; junction bases not matched to a gene: 8. The CDR3 is made up of 15 amino acids. Germline values: CDR1 MNHEY, CDR2 SVGAGI. CDR3 sequence: CASSYDPDRTYEQYF. Here the CDR3 DNA reads TGTGCCAGCAGTTACGACCCGGACAGGACGTACGAGCAGTACTTC.

This sequence joins TRBV19 and TRBJ2-2; D gene uncertain. Trimming removed 7 bases at V and 7 bases at J, with 13 bases between. Germline V gives CDR1 LNHDA, CDR2 SQIVND (reference sequence). The CDR3 has 13 amino acids. This CDR3 reads CASNLGVGGELFF. CDR3 bases: TGTGCCAGTAATCTTGGGGTGGGCGGGGAGCTGTTTTTT. Full variable domain (outside the CDR3, taken from reference TRBV19 and TRBJ2-2): DGGITQSPKYLFRKEGQNVTLSCEQNLNHDAMYWYRQDPGQGLRLIYYSQIVNDFQKGDIAEGYSVSREKKESFPLTVTSAQKNPTAFYLCASNLGVGGELFFGEGSRLTVL.

The V and J genes are TRBV7-2 and TRBJ2-5, with TRBD2 matching 8 bases. The end of the DNA fits TRBJ2-7 better, so the J call may be wrong. The length of the CDR3 is 16 residues. Per germline, CDR1 SGHTA and CDR2 FQGNSA. Written as DNA, the CDR3 is TGTGCCAGCAGCTTAGCGCTAAGCGGGAGCACCTACGAGCAGTACTTC. It encodes CASSLALSGSTYEQYF.

The chain employs TRBV28 and TRBJ2-3, with D possibly matching TRBD2 (6 bases). Trimming pared 6 bases from V and 5 bases from J, leaving 18 bases between. CDR3 size: 15 residues. Germline lookup yields CDR1 MDHEN and CDR2 SYDVKM. DNA of the CDR3: TGTGCCAGCAGGCCCGGGAGTCAGGCCTTAGATACGCAGTATTTT. Its protein is CASRPGSQALDTQYF.

The rearrangement links TRBV5-1 to TRBJ2-1; the D gene is possibly TRBD1 (6 bases). Between the trimmed V and J ends, which lost 0 bases and 3 bases, there was a span of 10 bases. The CDR3 runs to 15 residues. Germline V gene lookup returns CDR1 SGHRS and CDR2 YFSETQ. CDR3 residues: CASSLGGTHYNEQFF. CDR3 DNA: TGCGCCAGCAGCTTGGGAGGGACACACTACAATGAGCAGTTCTTC.

The rearrangement links TRBV28 to TRBJ2-5; no firm D call. CDR3 size: 14 residues. From germline, CDR1 is MDHEN and CDR2 SYDVKM. The V end was cut by 6 bases, the J end by 4 bases, with 15 bases between. Here the CDR3 reads CASRSSRGVETQYF. The CDR3, as DNA: TGTGCCAGCAGATCCTCACGTGGGGTAGAGACCCAGTACTTC.